This TCR beta chain was sequenced for a study of blood T cell repertoires in COVID-19. Study background: Some COVID-19 samples were acute and others convalescent; all came from the United States, Italy and Spain.

Libraries were prepared by immunoSEQ multiplex PCR; TCRdb keeps only in-frame clonotypes and omits some of them. The table has some 120,000 clones, 81% seen once. The CDR3 loop spans 16 amino acids. The germline gives CDR1 LNHNV, CDR2 YYDKDF (reference sequence). After removal of 3 bases from V and 4 bases from J, the junction contained 9 bases not matched to a gene. Specimen: peripheral blood. This receptor was taken from a woman between 45 and 60 years old with acute or convalescent COVID-19. The rearrangement links TRBV15 to TRBJ2-5; 9 bases are a match to TRBD1. Written as DNA, the CDR3 is TGTGCCACCAGCAGGAATCCGGGACAGGGTGGAGAGACCCAGTACTTC. This translates into CATSRNPGQGGETQYF.